These T cell receptor beta chains were read from a single sample in a study of T cells in Graves' hyperthyroidism and ophthalmopathy. TCRdb analysed the multiplex PCR reads with MiXCR anew, one entry per CDR3 protein. The sample includes 300,000 to 450,000 distinct CDR3 sequences, around 13% seen only once; the top ten take 9.2%. Sequencing was carried out using blood. The origin of the receptors is a woman aged 18-29 years with Graves' hyperthyroidism. CDR3s include the opening cysteine and the closing phenylalanine or tryptophan. Fields, in order: J gene, clone size, D gene, V gene, CDR3 DNA, CDR3 protein. D genes are given only for firm matches. Rows give clone size only sometimes, using once, few, many, or a class for an expanded clone.

j_gene: TRBJ2-1
abundance: many
d_gene: -
v_gene: TRBV27
CDR3nt: TGTGCCAGCAGTCTTCATCCATCCGGCACCTACAATGAGCAGTTCTTC
CDR3aa: CASSLHPSGTYNEQFF

j_gene: TRBJ2-1
abundance: many
d_gene: TRBD2
v_gene: TRBV4-1
CDR3nt: TGCGCCAGCAGCCACCCCTTGGAGCGGGAGGGCCGAGGGGAGCAGTTCTTC
CDR3aa: CASSHPLEREGRGEQFF

j_gene: TRBJ2-1
abundance: many
d_gene: -
v_gene: TRBV14
CDR3nt: TGTGCCAGCAGCCCCACAGAGGGTTGGGTCAATGAGCAGTTCTTC
CDR3aa: CASSPTEGWVNEQFF

j_gene: TRBJ1-5
abundance: many
d_gene: TRBD1
v_gene: TRBV24-1
CDR3nt: TGTGCCACCAGTGATGCCGGACAGGGGAGCAATCAGCCCCAGCATTTT
CDR3aa: CATSDAGQGSNQPQHF

j_gene: TRBJ2-7
abundance: many
d_gene: TRBD2
v_gene: TRBV30
CDR3nt: TGTGCCTGGAGTATAGCGGGAGGGCCCTACGAGCAGTACTTC
CDR3aa: CAWSIAGGPYEQYF

j_gene: TRBJ1-5
abundance: -
d_gene: TRBD1
v_gene: TRBV20-1
CDR3nt: TGCAGTGCGAACCGACAGGGGGCGTCCCTTGGTCAGCCCCAGCATTTT
CDR3aa: CSANRQGASLGQPQHF

j_gene: TRBJ1-2
abundance: many
d_gene: TRBD1
v_gene: TRBV9
CDR3nt: TGTGCCAGCACCTCGGGGACAGAGAGGTATGGCTACACCTTC
CDR3aa: CASTSGTERYGYTF

j_gene: TRBJ2-5
abundance: many
d_gene: -
v_gene: TRBV6-6
CDR3nt: TGTGCCAGCAGTTACTCAACAGCGCAGGAGACCCAGTACTTC
CDR3aa: CASSYSTAQETQYF

j_gene: TRBJ1-1
abundance: many
d_gene: -
v_gene: TRBV28
CDR3nt: TGTGCCAGCATCCTTGGGGTGCCGAACACTGAAGCTTTCTTT
CDR3aa: CASILGVPNTEAFF

j_gene: TRBJ2-5
abundance: -
d_gene: -
v_gene: TRBV11-2
CDR3nt: TGTGCCAGCAGCAGGACGGGAAGGGACCAAGAGACCCAGTACTTC
CDR3aa: CASSRTGRDQETQYF

j_gene: TRBJ1-4
abundance: -
d_gene: -
v_gene: TRBV2
CDR3nt: TGTGCCAGCAGTGATCGGGGCTTGGGAAAACTGTTTTTT
CDR3aa: CASSDRGLGKLFF

j_gene: TRBJ1-3
abundance: once
d_gene: -
v_gene: TRBV7-9
CDR3nt: TGTGCCAGCGAGGGAGCGGGGATAGCTTCTGGAAACACCATATATTTT
CDR3aa: CASEGAGIASGNTIYF

j_gene: TRBJ2-5
abundance: many
d_gene: TRBD2
v_gene: TRBV7-2
CDR3nt: TGTGCCAGCAGCTCCCTTAGCGGGAGTCAGACCCAGTACTTC
CDR3aa: CASSSLSGSQTQYF

j_gene: TRBJ2-1
abundance: many
d_gene: TRBD1
v_gene: TRBV2
CDR3nt: TGTGCCAGCAATAGGGACAGGGCCTACAATGAGCAGTTCTTC
CDR3aa: CASNRDRAYNEQFF

j_gene: TRBJ1-5
abundance: many
d_gene: -
v_gene: TRBV11-2
CDR3nt: TGTGCCAGCAGCCGGTGGGGAGGGGCCAATCAGCCCCAGCATTTT
CDR3aa: CASSRWGGANQPQHF

j_gene: TRBJ1-5
abundance: many
d_gene: -
v_gene: TRBV7-8
CDR3nt: TGTGCCAGCAGCTTAGGATCAGGGAATAGCAATCAGCCCCAGCATTTT
CDR3aa: CASSLGSGNSNQPQHF

j_gene: TRBJ2-1
abundance: many
d_gene: TRBD2
v_gene: TRBV11-2
CDR3nt: TGTGCCAGCAGCCCTCTTAGCGGGCCTTCCTACAATGAGCAGTTCTTC
CDR3aa: CASSPLSGPSYNEQFF

j_gene: TRBJ1-4
abundance: many
d_gene: -
v_gene: TRBV6-1
CDR3nt: TGTGCCAGCAGCCGGAAAGCGGTTTATGAAAAACTGTTTTTT
CDR3aa: CASSRKAVYEKLFF

j_gene: TRBJ1-1
abundance: few
d_gene: -
v_gene: TRBV6-4
CDR3nt: TGTGCCAGCAGTGACTCAGAGGGGACGGGGTCTGAAGCTTTCTTT
CDR3aa: CASSDSEGTGSEAFF

j_gene: TRBJ2-1
abundance: many
d_gene: TRBD2
v_gene: TRBV7-9
CDR3nt: TGTGCCAGCAGCGTGGGGAGGGGCTTGCTCGGAGCTTACAATGAGCAGTTCTTC
CDR3aa: CASSVGRGLLGAYNEQFF

j_gene: TRBJ2-1
abundance: many
d_gene: -
v_gene: TRBV5-1
CDR3nt: TGCGCCAGCAGCTTGTTCATAGTAGCTGAATCCTACAATGAGCAGTTCTTC
CDR3aa: CASSLFIVAESYNEQFF

j_gene: TRBJ1-2
abundance: many
d_gene: TRBD1
v_gene: TRBV28
CDR3nt: TGTGCCAGCACCCTAGGCCAGGGGGGCGGCTACACCTTC
CDR3aa: CASTLGQGGGYTF

j_gene: TRBJ1-2
abundance: many
d_gene: -
v_gene: TRBV2
CDR3nt: TGTGCCATTGCCGGGAGCCAGACCTATGGCTACACCTTC
CDR3aa: CAIAGSQTYGYTF

j_gene: TRBJ1-5
abundance: many
d_gene: -
v_gene: TRBV19
CDR3nt: TGTGCCACCCTGGTGACAGGTCGTATCCCTTCCGCCCAGCATTTT
CDR3aa: CATLVTGRIPSAQHF

j_gene: TRBJ2-2
abundance: -
d_gene: -
v_gene: TRBV5-1
CDR3nt: TGCGCCAGCAGCTTGCTGGCAGTCGGGGGGGAGCTGTTTTTT
CDR3aa: CASSLLAVGGELFF

j_gene: TRBJ2-7
abundance: -
d_gene: -
v_gene: TRBV10-1
CDR3nt: TGCGCCAGCAGTGGAGACAACGAGCAGTACTTC
CDR3aa: CASSGDNEQYF

j_gene: TRBJ2-7
abundance: many
d_gene: -
v_gene: TRBV6-2/TRBV6-3
CDR3nt: TGTGCCAGCACCCTCGCCGGGACACGGAACGAGCAGTACTTC
CDR3aa: CASTLAGTRNEQYF

j_gene: TRBJ2-7
abundance: many
d_gene: TRBD1
v_gene: TRBV6-2/TRBV6-3
CDR3nt: TGTGCCAGCAGTTATCCGGGACAGGGGGCCTACGAGCAGTACTTC
CDR3aa: CASSYPGQGAYEQYF

j_gene: TRBJ2-1
abundance: many
d_gene: TRBD2
v_gene: TRBV7-2
CDR3nt: TGTGCCAGCAGCTACCCCTCCGGAGCGGGAGGTTCGAGCTCCTACAATGAGCAGTTCTTC
CDR3aa: CASSYPSGAGGSSSYNEQFF

j_gene: TRBJ1-1
abundance: many
d_gene: TRBD1
v_gene: TRBV20-1
CDR3nt: TGCAGTGCAACGAAGGGGGCGCTCGGGATGAACACTGAAGCTTTCTTT
CDR3aa: CSATKGALGMNTEAFF

j_gene: TRBJ2-7
abundance: many
d_gene: -
v_gene: TRBV28
CDR3nt: TGTGCCAGCAGTTCAGGACAGTTATACGAGCAGTACTTC
CDR3aa: CASSSGQLYEQYF

j_gene: TRBJ2-7
abundance: many
d_gene: -
v_gene: TRBV6-2/TRBV6-3
CDR3nt: TGTGCCAGCACTTACCCCGGGACCTCCTCCTACGAGCAGTACTTC
CDR3aa: CASTYPGTSSYEQYF

j_gene: TRBJ1-1
abundance: many
d_gene: TRBD1
v_gene: TRBV14
CDR3nt: TGTGCCAGCAGCCCGCAGACAGGGCGAGCTTTCTTT
CDR3aa: CASSPQTGRAFF

j_gene: TRBJ2-7
abundance: -
d_gene: -
v_gene: TRBV20-1
CDR3nt: TGCAGTGCTAGTTCGGGGGGCCTCGCCTACGAGCAGTACTTC
CDR3aa: CSASSGGLAYEQYF

j_gene: TRBJ2-7
abundance: many
d_gene: -
v_gene: TRBV30
CDR3nt: TGTGCCTGGAGTGCGAGTCTGTCTTACGAGCAGTACTTC
CDR3aa: CAWSASLSYEQYF

j_gene: TRBJ2-3
abundance: many
d_gene: -
v_gene: TRBV3-1
CDR3nt: TGTGCCAGCAGCCAAGATCGTCTACCAACAGATACGCAGTATTTT
CDR3aa: CASSQDRLPTDTQYF

j_gene: TRBJ2-1
abundance: -
d_gene: TRBD1
v_gene: TRBV9
CDR3nt: TGTGCCGGCAGCGTAGAGGGGGGGACAGGGGGCAGGGAGCAGTTCTTC
CDR3aa: CAGSVEGGTGGREQFF

j_gene: TRBJ2-5
abundance: many
d_gene: -
v_gene: TRBV20-1
CDR3nt: TGCAGTGCTAGATCACAGCTGAGCCAAGAGACCCAGTACTTC
CDR3aa: CSARSQLSQETQYF

j_gene: TRBJ2-7
abundance: many
d_gene: TRBD1
v_gene: TRBV20-1
CDR3nt: TGCAGTGCTACACAGGGGGCTAACTCCTACGAGCAGTACTTC
CDR3aa: CSATQGANSYEQYF

j_gene: TRBJ2-1
abundance: many
d_gene: -
v_gene: TRBV28
CDR3nt: TGTGCCAGCAGTTTTCAGGGTAGGAACAATGAGCAGTTCTTC
CDR3aa: CASSFQGRNNEQFF

j_gene: TRBJ1-5
abundance: few
d_gene: -
v_gene: TRBV24-1
CDR3nt: TGTGCCACCAGTGATTCCACCGGGGGGATCCGCAGCAATCAGCCCCAGCATTTT
CDR3aa: CATSDSTGGIRSNQPQHF

j_gene: TRBJ2-5
abundance: many
d_gene: -
v_gene: TRBV11-2
CDR3nt: TGTGCCAGCAGCTCCCGGGACACTCAAGAGACCCAGTACTTC
CDR3aa: CASSSRDTQETQYF

j_gene: TRBJ2-3
abundance: many
d_gene: -
v_gene: TRBV28
CDR3nt: TGTGCCAGCTCCGGGTCCTGGGGCACAGATACGCAGTATTTT
CDR3aa: CASSGSWGTDTQYF

j_gene: TRBJ2-1
abundance: many
d_gene: TRBD2
v_gene: TRBV11-3
CDR3nt: TGTGCCAGCAGCTCCGCCAGTCCTAGCGGGAGGGCTAATGAGCAGTTCTTC
CDR3aa: CASSSASPSGRANEQFF

j_gene: TRBJ1-1
abundance: many
d_gene: TRBD1
v_gene: TRBV29-1
CDR3nt: TGCAGCGTGGGGACAGTTCGTACGGCTTTCTTT
CDR3aa: CSVGTVRTAFF

j_gene: TRBJ2-3
abundance: many
d_gene: -
v_gene: TRBV6-5
CDR3nt: TGTGCCAGCAGTTACTCGAGCAGCACAGATACGCAGTATTTT
CDR3aa: CASSYSSSTDTQYF

j_gene: TRBJ1-6
abundance: few
d_gene: -
v_gene: TRBV14
CDR3nt: TGTGCCAGCAGCCAAGGCGGCAGGGATAATTCACCCCTCCACTTT
CDR3aa: CASSQGGRDNSPLHF

j_gene: TRBJ2-2
abundance: -
d_gene: -
v_gene: TRBV7-2
CDR3nt: TGTGCCAGCAGTCCAGGACTCCCTAACACCGGGGAGCTGTTTTTT
CDR3aa: CASSPGLPNTGELFF

j_gene: TRBJ1-2
abundance: -
d_gene: -
v_gene: TRBV19
CDR3nt: TGTGCCAGTAGTATAGCTGACAGGCGCTATGGCTACACCTTC
CDR3aa: CASSIADRRYGYTF

j_gene: TRBJ2-3
abundance: few
d_gene: -
v_gene: TRBV9
CDR3nt: TGTGCCAGCAGCGTAGGGACTCTCGGGGGAGTCACAGATACGCAGTATTTT
CDR3aa: CASSVGTLGGVTDTQYF

j_gene: TRBJ2-6
abundance: -
d_gene: TRBD1
v_gene: TRBV10-2
CDR3nt: TGCGCCAGCAGTTCGGGACAGCTCTCTGGGGCCAACGTCCTGACTTTC
CDR3aa: CASSSGQLSGANVLTF

j_gene: TRBJ1-6
abundance: many
d_gene: -
v_gene: TRBV20-1
CDR3nt: TGCAGTGCCGCCGTTGTAGGCTTCAATTCACCCCTCCACTTT
CDR3aa: CSAAVVGFNSPLHF

j_gene: TRBJ1-1
abundance: many
d_gene: TRBD1
v_gene: TRBV10-3
CDR3nt: TGTGCCATCATGGGGGACAGGGCGAACACTGAAGCTTTCTTT
CDR3aa: CAIMGDRANTEAFF

j_gene: TRBJ1-6
abundance: -
d_gene: -
v_gene: TRBV5-1
CDR3nt: TGTGCCAGCAGCTTCATAAATTCACCCCTCCACTTT
CDR3aa: CASSFINSPLHF

j_gene: TRBJ2-7
abundance: many
d_gene: -
v_gene: TRBV7-2
CDR3nt: TGTGCCAGCAGCTTTGGGTCGGAAAACTACGAGCAGTACTTC
CDR3aa: CASSFGSENYEQYF

j_gene: TRBJ2-1
abundance: many
d_gene: -
v_gene: TRBV18
CDR3nt: TGTGCCAGCTCAGGCGGGACCCTTCACCACTACAATGAGCAGTTCTTC
CDR3aa: CASSGGTLHHYNEQFF

j_gene: TRBJ2-2
abundance: -
d_gene: TRBD1
v_gene: TRBV24-1
CDR3nt: TGTGCCACCAGTGCGGACAGGGTCTTTCAGGAGGAGCTGTTTTTT
CDR3aa: CATSADRVFQEELFF

j_gene: TRBJ2-7
abundance: many
d_gene: TRBD2
v_gene: TRBV18
CDR3nt: TGTGCCAGCTCACCCCAGCGACTAGCGGAAACCTACGAGCAGTACTTC
CDR3aa: CASSPQRLAETYEQYF

j_gene: TRBJ2-7
abundance: -
d_gene: -
v_gene: TRBV7-9
CDR3nt: TGTGCCAGCAGCCCCCCCGGGAACGAGCAGTACTTC
CDR3aa: CASSPPGNEQYF